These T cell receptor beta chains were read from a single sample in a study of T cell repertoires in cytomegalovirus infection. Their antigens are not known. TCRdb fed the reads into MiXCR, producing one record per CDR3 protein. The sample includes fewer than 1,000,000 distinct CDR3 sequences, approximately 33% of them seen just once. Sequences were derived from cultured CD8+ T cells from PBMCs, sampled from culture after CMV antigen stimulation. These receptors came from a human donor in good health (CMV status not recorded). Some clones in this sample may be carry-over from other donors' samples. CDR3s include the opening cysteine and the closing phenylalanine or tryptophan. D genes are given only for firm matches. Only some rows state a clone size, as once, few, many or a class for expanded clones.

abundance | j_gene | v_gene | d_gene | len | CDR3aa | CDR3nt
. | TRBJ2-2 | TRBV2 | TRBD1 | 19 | CASSVRPGQFPRNTGELFF | TGTGCCAGCAGTGTAAGACCGGGACAGTTCCCACGGAACACCGGGGAGCTGTTTTTT
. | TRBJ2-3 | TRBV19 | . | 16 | CASSIPGRTSTDTQYF | TGTGCCAGTAGTATACCGGGACGGACTAGCACAGATACGCAGTATTTT
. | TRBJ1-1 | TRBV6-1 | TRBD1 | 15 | CASIPTHPGQGAAFF | TGTGCCAGCATCCCGACTCACCCGGGACAGGGGGCAGCTTTCTTT
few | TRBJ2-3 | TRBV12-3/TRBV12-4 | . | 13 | CASSFFGEDTQYF | TGTGCCAGCAGTTTTTTCGGTGAGGATACGCAGTATTTT
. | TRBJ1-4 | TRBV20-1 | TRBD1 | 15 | CSARSGQADYEKLFF | TGCAGTGCTAGATCCGGACAGGCCGACTATGAAAAACTGTTTTTT
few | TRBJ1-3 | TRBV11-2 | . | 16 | CASSLPGYNSGNTIYF | TGTGCCAGCAGCTTACCAGGGTACAACTCTGGAAACACCATATATTTT
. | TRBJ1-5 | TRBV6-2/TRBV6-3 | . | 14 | CASSGWGGNQPQHF | TGTGCCAGCAGCGGATGGGGTGGCAATCAGCCCCAGCATTTT
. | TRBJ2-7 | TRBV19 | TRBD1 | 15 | CASSMGTGSLNEQYF | TGTGCCAGTAGTATGGGGACAGGGTCTCTCAACGAGCAGTACTTC
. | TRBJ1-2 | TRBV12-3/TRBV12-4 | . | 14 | CASSLGRGLLGYTF | TGTGCCAGCAGTTTGGGCAGGGGCCTTTTGGGCTACACCTTC
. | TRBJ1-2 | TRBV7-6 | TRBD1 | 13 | CASTLTGASGYTF | TGTGCCAGCACCCTGACAGGGGCAAGTGGCTACACCTTC
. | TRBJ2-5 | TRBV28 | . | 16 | CARSERWPGVEETQYF | TGTGCCCGCAGTGAGCGCTGGCCGGGGGTGGAGGAGACCCAGTACTTC
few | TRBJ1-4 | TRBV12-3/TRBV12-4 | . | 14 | CASSLGYTNEKLFF | TGTGCCAGCAGTTTGGGGTATACTAATGAAAAACTGTTTTTT
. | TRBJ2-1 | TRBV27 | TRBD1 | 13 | CASKGQDYNEQFF | TGTGCCAGCAAGGGACAGGACTACAATGAGCAGTTCTTC
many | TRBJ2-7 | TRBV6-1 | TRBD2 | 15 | CASSHGGGIGGEQYF | TGTGCCAGCAGTCACGGGGGGGGAATCGGTGGCGAGCAGTACTTC
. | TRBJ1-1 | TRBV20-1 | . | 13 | CSAGPGLNTEAFF | TGCAGTGCTGGTCCAGGGTTGAACACTGAAGCTTTCTTT
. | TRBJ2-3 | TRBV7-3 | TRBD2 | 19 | CASSLPQGSAGPYTDTQYF | TGTGCCAGCAGCTTACCCCAGGGTTCAGCGGGGCCGTACACAGATACGCAGTATTTT
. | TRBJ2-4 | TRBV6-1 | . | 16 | CASSENRVIDKNIQYF | TGTGCCAGCAGTGAAAACCGGGTAATCGACAAAAACATTCAGTACTTC
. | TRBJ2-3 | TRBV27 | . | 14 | CASSLIGTTDTQYF | TGTGCCAGCAGTTTAATCGGCACGACAGATACGCAGTATTTT
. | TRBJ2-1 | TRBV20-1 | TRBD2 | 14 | CSTSLSGGASEQFF | TGCAGTACTAGCCTTAGCGGGGGGGCCTCTGAGCAGTTCTTC
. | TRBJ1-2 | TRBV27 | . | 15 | CASSPSGTEHYGYTF | TGTGCCAGCAGTCCATCAGGAACCGAGCACTATGGCTACACCTTC
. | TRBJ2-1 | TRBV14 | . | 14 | CASSRTQSYNEQFF | TGTGCCAGCAGCCGTACACAGAGCTACAATGAGCAGTTCTTC
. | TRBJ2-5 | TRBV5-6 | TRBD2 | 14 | CASSIRLAEETQYF | TGTGCCAGCAGCATCAGACTAGCGGAAGAGACCCAGTACTTC
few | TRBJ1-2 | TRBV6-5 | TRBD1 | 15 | CASSYSGGWDYGYTF | TGTGCCAGCAGTTACTCAGGGGGCTGGGACTATGGCTACACCTTC
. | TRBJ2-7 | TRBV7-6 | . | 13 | CASSEDMDLEQYF | TGTGCCAGCAGCGAAGACATGGACCTCGAGCAGTACTTC
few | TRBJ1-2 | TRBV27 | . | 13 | CASSLAGFDGYTF | TGTGCCAGCAGTTTGGCAGGGTTTGATGGCTACACCTTC
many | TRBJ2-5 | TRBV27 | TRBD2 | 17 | CASTPTSGGFFQETQYF | TGTGCCAGCACCCCGACTAGCGGGGGGTTTTTCCAAGAGACCCAGTACTTC
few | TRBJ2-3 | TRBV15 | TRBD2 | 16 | CATSRVPGGSTDTQYF | TGTGCCACCAGCAGAGTTCCGGGGGGTAGCACAGATACGCAGTATTTT
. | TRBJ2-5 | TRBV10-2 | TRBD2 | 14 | CASGLSGGGETQYF | TGCGCCAGCGGTTTATCGGGGGGTGGGGAGACCCAGTACTTC
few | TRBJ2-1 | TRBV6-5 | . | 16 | CASSYYRGAPYNEQFF | TGTGCCAGCAGTTACTATCGGGGGGCCCCCTACAATGAGCAGTTCTTC
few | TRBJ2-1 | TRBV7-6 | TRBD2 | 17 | CASSLARGAGGNNEQFF | TGTGCCAGCAGCTTAGCGCGAGGAGCGGGGGGGAACAATGAGCAGTTCTTC
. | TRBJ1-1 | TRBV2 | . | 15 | CASRKSGTEASEAFF | TGTGCCAGCAGGAAATCCGGGACCGAGGCCAGTGAAGCTTTCTTT
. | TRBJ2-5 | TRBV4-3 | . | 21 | CASSQRSRGPETGTFQETQYF | TGCGCCAGCAGCCAACGTAGCAGGGGCCCGGAAACTGGTACTTTCCAAGAGACCCAGTACTTC